A single sample gave rise to the 10 T cell receptor beta chains below, sequenced in a study of graft-versus-host responses after intestinal transplantation (dated by TCRdb to the early 2020s). The library was produced with the immunoSEQ multiplex PCR assay. TCRdb mirrors the immuneACCESS table, restricted to in-frame sequences. Some clones are absent from its copies; in checked studies, under half trace to an unresolved V gene, and the reason for the others is unknown. The sample records 130,000 to 150,000 clones, nearly 95% of which are singletons. The top ten constitute 0.15% to 0.2% of the sample. Explained via the paper, the time point label denotes: cells obtained before transplantation from donor or recipient. These TCRs are of unknown antigen specificity. Specimen: unstimulated CD4+ T cells sorted from spleen or lymph node cells, collected before intestinal transplant. The receptors shown here come from a human donor who received an intestinal transplant.

This rearrangement joins TRBV6-5 to TRBJ1-3, with TRBD1 as a possible D gene (5 bases). V dropped 7 bases and J dropped 4 bases, with 14 bases sitting between them. This CDR3 is 14 amino acids long. Germline CDR1 MNHEY, CDR2 SVGAGI. This CDR3 reads CASTRPGTGNTIYF. The CDR3 DNA follows: TGTGCCAGCACCAGGCCAGGGACCGGAAACACCATATATTTT.

This sequence joins TRBV11-2 and TRBJ2-6; perhaps TRBD2 as D (5 bases). The length of the CDR3 is 16 residues. The V end lost 4 bases, the J end lost 1 base, and 11 bases lay between the germline ends. CDR1 is SGHAT and CDR2 is FQNNGV in the germline V gene. The CDR3 region has the DNA TGTGCCAGCAGCTCTCGGACTGTTTCTGGGGCCAACGTCCTGACTTTC. Translating gives CASSSRTVSGANVLTF.

This chain joins TRBV5-1 and TRBJ2-7; the D call may be TRBD1 or TRBD2 (5 bases each). Germline V gene data show CDR1 as SGHRS and CDR2 as YFSETQ. CDR3 length: 14 residues. The V end was cut by 0 bases, the J end by 3 bases, with 10 bases between. DNA for the CDR3: TGCGCCAGCAGCTTGGGAGGGGTGGGCTACGAGCAGTACTTC. Its protein is CASSLGGVGYEQYF.

For this clone: One junction end disagrees with the germline gene, perhaps due to a read error. The genes are TRBV7-6 and TRBJ1-3, with D hard to call. The germline V gene has CDR1 SGHVS and CDR2 FNYEAQ. The CDR3 sequence is 16 residues long. The CDR3 is CASSLNPPISANTIYF. For the CDR3, the DNA is TGTGCCAGCAGCTTAAATCCCCCTATTTCTGCAAACACCATATATTTT.

This chain joins TRBV18 and TRBJ2-7, with 8 bases that match TRBD2. The trim removed 3 bases at V and 6 bases at J, leaving 7 bases unmatched. The germline CDR1 and CDR2 sequences are KGHSH and LQKENI. The CDR3 is 14 residues long. CDR3 loop: CASSPNAGGFEQYF. In DNA, the CDR3 is TGTGCCAGCTCACCTAACGCGGGAGGTTTCGAGCAGTACTTC.

This clone was detected only once. The chain combines TRBV30 with TRBJ2-3; 13 bases are a match to TRBD2. V lost 4 bases and J lost 4; bases outside the gene matches: 5. The CDR3 covers 15 residues. Germline V gives CDR1 GTSNPN, CDR2 SVGIG (reference sequence). The CDR3 coding sequence is TGTGCCTGGACCGGACTAGCGGGAGTCTCAGATACGCAGTATTTT. Its protein product is CAWTGLAGVSDTQYF.

The chain has TRBV9 and TRBJ2-3; 7 bases fit TRBD2. Trimming at V came to 2 bases and at J to 3 bases, leaving 9 bases not matched to a gene. This CDR3 region has 16 residues. Germline CDR1 is SGDLS and CDR2 is YYNGEE. CDR3: CASSVPSGLATDTQYF. In DNA, the CDR3 is TGTGCCAGCAGCGTCCCTAGCGGCCTAGCGACAGATACGCAGTATTTT.

This chain joins TRBV9 and TRBJ2-2; perhaps TRBD1 as D (5 bases). Germline CDR1 SGDLS, CDR2 YYNGEE. The V end was cut by 4 bases, the J end by 4 bases, with 17 bases between. This CDR3 spans 16 amino acids. CDR3 sequence (DNA): TGTGCCAGCAGCCCCCCGCAGGGAACGAGCACCGGGGAGCTGTTTTTT. Protein product: CASSPPQGTSTGELFF.

The chain uses TRBV19 and TRBJ1-3; D is unclear. The V gene's germline CDR1 is LNHDA and CDR2 SQIVND (reference sequence). The CDR3 runs to 14 residues. Trimming left V 2 bases short and J 0 bases short, with 5 bases between. The CDR3: CASSITISGNTIYF. As DNA, the CDR3 is TGTGCCAGTAGTATAACCATCTCTGGAAACACCATATATTTT. The whole variable domain, filled in from reference TRBV19 and TRBJ1-3, reads DGGITQSPKYLFRKEGQNVTLSCEQNLNHDAMYWYRQDPGQGLRLIYYSQIVNDFQKGDIAEGYSVSREKKESFPLTVTSAQKNPTAFYLCASSITISGNTIYFGEGSWLTVV.

The chain links TRBV7-9 to TRBJ1-5; D not resolved. The ends were cut back, 5 bases at V and 1 base at J, with 15 bases in the middle. The CDR3 has 16 amino acids. The germline V gene encodes CDR1 SEHNR and CDR2 FQNEAQ (reference sequence). For the CDR3, the DNA is TGTGCCAGCAGCCGCATATTAAATGGGAGCAATCAGCCCCAGCATTTT. Translated, it gives CASSRILNGSNQPQHF.